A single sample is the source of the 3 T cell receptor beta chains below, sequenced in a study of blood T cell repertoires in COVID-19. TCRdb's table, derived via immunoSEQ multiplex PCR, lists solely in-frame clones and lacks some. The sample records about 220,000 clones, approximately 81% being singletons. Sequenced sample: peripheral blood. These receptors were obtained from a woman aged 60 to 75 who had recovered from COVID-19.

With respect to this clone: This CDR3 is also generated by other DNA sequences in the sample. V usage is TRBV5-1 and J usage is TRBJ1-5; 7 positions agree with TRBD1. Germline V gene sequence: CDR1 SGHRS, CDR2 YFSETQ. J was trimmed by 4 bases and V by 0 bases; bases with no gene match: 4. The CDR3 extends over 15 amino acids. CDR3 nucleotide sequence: TGCGCCAGCAGCTTGGGGCAGGGGGAAAATCAGCCCCAGCATTTT. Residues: CASSLGQGENQPQHF.

The DNA for the CDR3 is TGTGCCAGCAGCTTTCAGGGGGACCTGAACTATGGCTACACCTTC. Protein: CASSFQGDLNYGYTF. The J gene is TRBJ1-2, the V gene TRBV7-2, with TRBD1 identical over 7 bases. The ends lost 3 bases at V and 2 bases at J; junction bases unmatched: 6. Per germline, CDR1 SGHTA and CDR2 FQGNSA. The CDR3 totals 15 residues.

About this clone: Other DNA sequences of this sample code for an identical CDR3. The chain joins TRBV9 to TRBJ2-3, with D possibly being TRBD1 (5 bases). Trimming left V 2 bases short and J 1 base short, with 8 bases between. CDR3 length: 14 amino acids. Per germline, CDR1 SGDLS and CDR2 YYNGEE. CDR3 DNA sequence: TGTGCCAGCAGCGTTGGCAGGGGCACAGATACGCAGTATTTT. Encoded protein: CASSVGRGTDTQYF.